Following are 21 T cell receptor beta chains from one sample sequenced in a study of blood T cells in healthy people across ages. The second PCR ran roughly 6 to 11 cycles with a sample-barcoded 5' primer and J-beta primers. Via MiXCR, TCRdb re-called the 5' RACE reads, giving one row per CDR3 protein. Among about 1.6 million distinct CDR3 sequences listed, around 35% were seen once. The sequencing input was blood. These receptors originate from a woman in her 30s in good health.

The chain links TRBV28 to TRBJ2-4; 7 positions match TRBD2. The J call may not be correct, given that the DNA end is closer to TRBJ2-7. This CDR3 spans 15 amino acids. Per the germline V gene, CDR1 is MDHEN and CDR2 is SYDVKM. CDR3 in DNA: TGTGCCAGCAGTCCCCTAGGGCGGGGGTTCAACGAGCAGTACTTC. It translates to CASSPLGRGFNEQYF.

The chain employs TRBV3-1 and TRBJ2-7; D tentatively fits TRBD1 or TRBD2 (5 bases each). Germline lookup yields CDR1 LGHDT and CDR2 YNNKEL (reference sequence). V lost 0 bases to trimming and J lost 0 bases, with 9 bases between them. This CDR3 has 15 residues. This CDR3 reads CASSQDIGGSYEQYF. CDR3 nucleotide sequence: TGTGCCAGCAGCCAAGATATTGGGGGCTCCTACGAGCAGTACTTC.

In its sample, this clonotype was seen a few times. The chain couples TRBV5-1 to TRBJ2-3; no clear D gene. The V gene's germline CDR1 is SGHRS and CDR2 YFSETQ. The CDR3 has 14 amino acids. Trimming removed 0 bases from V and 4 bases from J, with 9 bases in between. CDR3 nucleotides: TGCGCCAGCAGCTTGGAAGTCGCAGCAGATACGCAGTATTTT. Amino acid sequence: CASSLEVAADTQYF.

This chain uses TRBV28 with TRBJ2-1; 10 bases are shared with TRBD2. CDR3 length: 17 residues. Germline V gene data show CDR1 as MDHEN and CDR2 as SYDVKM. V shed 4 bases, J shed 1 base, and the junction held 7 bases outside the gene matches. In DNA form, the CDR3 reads TGTGCCAGCAGTTATCGGACTAGCGGCGTATCCTACAATGAGCAGTTCTTC. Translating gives CASSYRTSGVSYNEQFF.

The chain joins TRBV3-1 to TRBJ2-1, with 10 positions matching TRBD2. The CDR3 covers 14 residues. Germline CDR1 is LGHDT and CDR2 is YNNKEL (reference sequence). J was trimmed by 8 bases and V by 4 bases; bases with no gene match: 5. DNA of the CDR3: TGTGCCAGCAGCCCGGGACTAGCGAGGTATGAGCAGTTCTTC. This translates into CASSPGLARYEQFF.

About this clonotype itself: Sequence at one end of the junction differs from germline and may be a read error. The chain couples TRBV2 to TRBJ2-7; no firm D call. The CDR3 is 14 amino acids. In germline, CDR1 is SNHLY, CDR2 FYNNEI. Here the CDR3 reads CASMPSESSYGQYF. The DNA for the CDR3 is TGTGCCAGCATGCCTTCAGAGAGCTCCTACGGGCAGTACTTC.

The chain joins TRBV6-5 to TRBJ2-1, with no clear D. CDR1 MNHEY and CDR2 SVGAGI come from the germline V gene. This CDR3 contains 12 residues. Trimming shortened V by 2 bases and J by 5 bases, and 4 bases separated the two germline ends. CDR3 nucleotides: TGTGCCAGCAGTTACGGTCACAATGAGCAGTTCTTC. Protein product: CASSYGHNEQFF.

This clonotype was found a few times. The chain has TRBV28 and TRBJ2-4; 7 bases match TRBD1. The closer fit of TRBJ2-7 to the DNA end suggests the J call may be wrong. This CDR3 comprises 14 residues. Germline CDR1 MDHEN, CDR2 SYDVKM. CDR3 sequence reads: CASSLRGLLSEQYF. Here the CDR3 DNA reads TGTGCCAGCAGTCTAAGGGGGCTTCTCAGCGAGCAGTACTTC.

CDR3 region: CASSLGRAEPQHF. The CDR3 bases are TGTGCCAGCAGCTTAGGCCGCGCGGAGCCCCAGCATTTT. The chain couples TRBV7-2 to TRBJ1-5; D uncertain. The CDR3 length is 13 residues. Germline V gene data show CDR1 as SGHTA and CDR2 as FQGNSA. V lost 1 base and J lost 8, with 9 bases in between.

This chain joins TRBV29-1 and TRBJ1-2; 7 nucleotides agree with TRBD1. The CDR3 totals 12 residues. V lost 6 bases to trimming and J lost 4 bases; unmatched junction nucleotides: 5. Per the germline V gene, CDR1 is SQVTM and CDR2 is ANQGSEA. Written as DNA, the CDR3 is TGCAGCGTCAGACAGGGCATCTATGGCTACACCTTC. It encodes CSVRQGIYGYTF. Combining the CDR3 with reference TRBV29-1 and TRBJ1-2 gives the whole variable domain SAVISQKPSRDICQRGTSLTIQCQVDSQVTMMFWYRQQPGQSLTLIATANQGSEATYESGFVIDKFPISRPNLTFSTLTVSNMSPEDSSIYLCSVRQGIYGYTFGSGTRLTVV.

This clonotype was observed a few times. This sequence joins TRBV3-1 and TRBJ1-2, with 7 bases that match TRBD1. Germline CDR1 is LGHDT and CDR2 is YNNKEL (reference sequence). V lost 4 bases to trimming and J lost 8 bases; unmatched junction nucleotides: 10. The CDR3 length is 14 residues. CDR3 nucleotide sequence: TGTGCCAGCAGCCTACAACAGGGGATTAGGGGCTACACCTTC. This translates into CASSLQQGIRGYTF.

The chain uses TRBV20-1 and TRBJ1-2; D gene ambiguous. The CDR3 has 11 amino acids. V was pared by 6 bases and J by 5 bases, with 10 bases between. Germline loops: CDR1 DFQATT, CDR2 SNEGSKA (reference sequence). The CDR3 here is CSAPRPYGYTF. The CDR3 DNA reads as TGCAGTGCCCCGAGGCCGTATGGCTACACCTTC.

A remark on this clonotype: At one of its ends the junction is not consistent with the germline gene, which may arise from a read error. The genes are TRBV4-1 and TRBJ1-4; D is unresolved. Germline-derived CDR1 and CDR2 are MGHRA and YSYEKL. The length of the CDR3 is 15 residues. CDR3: CASKAYLSTNEKRFF. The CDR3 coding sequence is TGCGCCAGCAAAGCCTATCTTAGTACTAATGAAAAACGGTTTTTT.

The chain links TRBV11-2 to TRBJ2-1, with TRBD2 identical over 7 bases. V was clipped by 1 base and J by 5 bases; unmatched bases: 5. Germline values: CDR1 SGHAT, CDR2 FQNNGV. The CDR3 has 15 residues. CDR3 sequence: CASSLVRGRDNEQFF. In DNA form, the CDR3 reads TGTGCCAGCAGCTTAGTACGCGGGAGAGACAATGAGCAGTTCTTC.

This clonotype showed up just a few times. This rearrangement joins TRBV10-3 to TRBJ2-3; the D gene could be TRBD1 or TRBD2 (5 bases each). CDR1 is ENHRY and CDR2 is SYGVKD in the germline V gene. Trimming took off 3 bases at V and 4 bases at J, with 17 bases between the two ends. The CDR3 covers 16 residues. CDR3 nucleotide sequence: TGTGCCATCAGTGAATTATTTGGGGGTGAGCCAGATACGCAGTATTTT. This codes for CAISELFGGEPDTQYF.

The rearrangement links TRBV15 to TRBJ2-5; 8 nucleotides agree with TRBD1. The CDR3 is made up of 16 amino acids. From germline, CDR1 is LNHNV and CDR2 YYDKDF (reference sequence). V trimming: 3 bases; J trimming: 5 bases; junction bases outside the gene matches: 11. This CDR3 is CATSSSRGQVWETQYF. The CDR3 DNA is TGTGCCACCAGCAGTTCCAGGGGACAGGTGTGGGAGACCCAGTACTTC.

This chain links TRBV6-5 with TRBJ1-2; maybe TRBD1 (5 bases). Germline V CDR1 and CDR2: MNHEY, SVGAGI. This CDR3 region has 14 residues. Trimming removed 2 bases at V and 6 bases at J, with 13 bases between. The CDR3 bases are TGTGCCAGCAGTTACGGTCTAGTGGGGCATGGCTACACCTTC. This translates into CASSYGLVGHGYTF.

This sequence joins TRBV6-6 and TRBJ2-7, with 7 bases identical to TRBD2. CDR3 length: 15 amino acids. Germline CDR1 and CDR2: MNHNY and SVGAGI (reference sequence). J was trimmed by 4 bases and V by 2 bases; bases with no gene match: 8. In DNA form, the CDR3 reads TGTGCCAGCAGTTACCGTCGGCGGGAGAGTTACGAGCAGTACTTC. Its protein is CASSYRRRESYEQYF.

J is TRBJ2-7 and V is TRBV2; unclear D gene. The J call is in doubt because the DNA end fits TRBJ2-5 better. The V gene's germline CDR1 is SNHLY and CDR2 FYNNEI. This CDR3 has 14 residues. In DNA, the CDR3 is TGTGCCAGCAGTGATTCCTGGGTCGGGGAGACCCAGTACTTC. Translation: CASSDSWVGETQYF.

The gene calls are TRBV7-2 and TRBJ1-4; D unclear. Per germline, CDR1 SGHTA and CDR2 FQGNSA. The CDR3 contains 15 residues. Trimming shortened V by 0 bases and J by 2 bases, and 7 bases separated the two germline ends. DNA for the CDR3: TGTGCCAGCAGCTTAGCGCGATGGACTAATGAAAAACTGTTTTTT. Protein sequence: CASSLARWTNEKLFF.

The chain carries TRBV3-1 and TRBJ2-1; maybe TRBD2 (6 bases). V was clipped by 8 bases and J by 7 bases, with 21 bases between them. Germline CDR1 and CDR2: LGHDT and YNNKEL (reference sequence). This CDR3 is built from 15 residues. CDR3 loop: CASATTGVHSNEQFF. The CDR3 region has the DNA TGTGCCAGCGCCACCACGGGGGTCCACAGTAATGAGCAGTTCTTC.